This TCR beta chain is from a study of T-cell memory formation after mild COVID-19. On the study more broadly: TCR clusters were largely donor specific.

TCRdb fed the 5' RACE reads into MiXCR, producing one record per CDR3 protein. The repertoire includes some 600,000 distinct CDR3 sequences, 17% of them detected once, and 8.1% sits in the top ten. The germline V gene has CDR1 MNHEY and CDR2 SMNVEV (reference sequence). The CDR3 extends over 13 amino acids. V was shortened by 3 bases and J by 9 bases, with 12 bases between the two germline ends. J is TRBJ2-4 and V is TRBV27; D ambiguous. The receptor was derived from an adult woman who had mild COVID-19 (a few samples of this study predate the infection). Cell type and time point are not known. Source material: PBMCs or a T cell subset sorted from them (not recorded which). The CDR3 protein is CASSFGSEGIQYF. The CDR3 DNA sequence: TGTGCCAGCAGTTTCGGCAGCGAAGGCATTCAGTACTTC.